This T cell receptor beta chain was identified during a study of beta chain features in type 1 diabetes. The study, taken as a whole, reports: In type 1 diabetes patients, VDJ junctions had fewer insertions; deletions at these junctions were more frequent.

About this clone: As yet, its antigen is unknown.

Expressed TCRB transcripts were sequenced, since all the RNA that had been isolated was reverse transcribed. Repertoires were generated with immunoSEQ multiplex PCR, while TCRdb's copy carries only in-frame clones and drops some. The table lists roughly 330,000 clones, approximately 11% of them singletons. Trimming pared 5 bases from V and 6 bases from J, leaving 8 bases between. This CDR3 region has 11 residues. The germline CDR1 and CDR2 sequences are DFQATT and SNEGSKA (reference sequence). The receptor was derived from a woman aged 25 to 45 in good health. The source material was naive CD4+ T cells from blood. The J gene is TRBJ2-1, the V gene TRBV20-1; D is unresolved. Written as DNA, the CDR3 is TGCAGTGCTCTAGGTCCCAATGAGCAGTTCTTC. It yields the protein CSALGPNEQFF.